This T cell receptor beta chain was profiled in a study of identical twins. A universal primer site was incorporated via template switching, and the cDNA contained unique molecular identifiers. TCRdb itself ran the 5' RACE reads through MiXCR, one entry per CDR3 protein. The sample includes approximately 530,000 distinct CDR3 sequences, more than 20% of them seen just once. The V gene's germline CDR1 is LGHNA and CDR2 YNFKEQ. The CDR3 is made up of 17 amino acids. V gave up 7 bases and J gave up 0 bases, with 21 bases separating them. This clonotype was counted a few times. The antigen is unknown. Study conclusions and caveats: It was cross-sectional statistical analysis, not following the same donors, that the conclusions relied on. Fewer insertions were carried by abundant cord blood beta clonotypes, but none was seen in memory repertoires. Out-of-frame alpha sequences common to twins were enriched for low generation probability.

These data were also reused for a study on yellow fever vaccine responses in identical twins.

The chain recombines TRBV4-2 with TRBJ1-2; D is unclear. This sequence originates from a young woman in good health. Source material: CD4+ T cells sorted from blood. CDR3 DNA sequence: TGTGCCAGCACCCCCACCCCCAATTTGAGAGCTAACTATGGCTACACCTTC. It is translated as CASTPTPNLRANYGYTF.